This passage covers 14 T cell receptor beta chains from one sample sequenced in a study of regulatory T cells in long-lasting Graves disease. According to the study, TCR beta libraries were built with iRepertoire HTBI primers and CDR3-region Arm-PCR. TCRdb passed the multiplex PCR reads through MiXCR, listing each CDR3 protein once. The sample lists 400,000 to 500,000 distinct CDR3 sequences, about 15% occurring once. Time point here: newly diagnosed GD, antithyroid drugs for less than 3 months. Making the TCR library involved RNA that had been extracted from PBMCs. The data also belong to a second study, concerning T cells in Graves' hyperthyroidism and ophthalmopathy.

The sequencing used peripheral blood mononuclear cells (PBMCs), collected at new diagnosis, from a patient treated with antithyroid drugs. The source is a woman in her twenties or thirties with Graves disease.

This clonotype has a handful of counts. This chain links TRBV27 with TRBJ1-4; D gene ambiguous. Trimming took off 5 bases at V and 8 bases at J, with 15 bases between the two ends. The germline gives CDR1 MNHEY, CDR2 SMNVEV (reference sequence). The CDR3 runs 14 residues. CDR3 nucleotides: TGTGCCAGCAGTCCCTATAGGCTAAACGAAAAACTGTTTTTT. Protein: CASSPYRLNEKLFF. Together with reference TRBV27 and TRBJ1-4, the CDR3 gives the full variable domain: EAQVTQNPRYLITVTGKKLTVTCSQNMNHEYMSWYRQDPGLGLRQIYYSMNVEVTDKGDVPEGYKVSRKEKRNFPLILESPSPNQTSLYFCASSPYRLNEKLFFGSGTQLSVL.

This chain uses TRBV6-1 with TRBJ2-7; 11 bases are shared with TRBD2. V gave up 5 bases and J gave up 6 bases; unmatched junction bases: 6. CDR1 MNHNS and CDR2 SASEGT come from the germline V gene. The CDR3 runs to 14 residues. The chain's CDR3 is CASSPTSGTGEQYF. In DNA form, the CDR3 reads TGTGCCAGCAGTCCGACTAGCGGGACGGGCGAGCAGTACTTC.

This clonotype showed up just a few times. The chain has TRBV19 and TRBJ2-6; the match to TRBD1 covers 8 bases. Losses at the gene ends were 6 bases for V and 0 bases for J; bases not matched to a gene: 13. This CDR3 is 19 amino acids long. Looked up from germline, CDR1 is LNHDA and CDR2 is SQIVND (reference sequence). CDR3 sequence: CASSLRTGTSLSGANVLTF. The CDR3 DNA follows: TGTGCCAGTAGCCTAAGGACAGGGACGTCTCTCTCTGGGGCCAACGTCCTGACTTTC.

This clonotype appeared a single time. The chain couples TRBV7-6 to TRBJ2-2; 7 bases agree with TRBD1. This CDR3 has 16 amino acids. Per the germline V gene, CDR1 is SGHVS and CDR2 is FNYEAQ. V shed 2 bases, J shed 6 bases, and the junction held 9 bases outside the gene matches. This chain's CDR3 is CASSLPRDSYSGELFF. In nucleotides, the CDR3 is TGTGCCAGCAGCTTACCCAGGGACAGCTATTCCGGGGAGCTGTTTTTT.

The table lists this clonotype with many counts. The chain links TRBV19 to TRBJ2-7; D unresolved. CDR3 length: 14 residues. V lost 4 bases and J lost 2, with 12 bases in between. Germline V lookup: CDR1 LNHDA, CDR2 SQIVND (reference sequence). The CDR3 nucleotides read TGTGCCAGTAGTACAGGAAACAGTGCCTACGAGCAGTACTTC. This translates into CASSTGNSAYEQYF.

This chain connects TRBV7-2 to TRBJ2-1; 9 bases agree with TRBD2. The CDR3 loop spans 18 amino acids. J was trimmed by 6 bases and V by 1 base; bases with no gene match: 13. Germline V gene sequence: CDR1 SGHTA, CDR2 FQGNSA. The CDR3 DNA is TGTGCCAGCAGCTTAGAGGTAGCGGGAGTTCCAAGGGTCAATGAGCAGTTCTTC. Amino acids: CASSLEVAGVPRVNEQFF.

This sequence joins TRBV7-9 and TRBJ2-3; D remains ambiguous. In germline, CDR1 is SEHNR, CDR2 FQNEAQ (reference sequence). The CDR3 loop spans 12 amino acids. Trimming left V 6 bases short and J 0 bases short, with 4 bases between. The CDR3 protein is CASRPSTDTQYF. The CDR3 DNA sequence: TGTGCCAGCAGACCTAGCACAGATACGCAGTATTTT.

In DNA form, the CDR3 reads TGTGCCAGCAGCTTAGGAGGACTAGCGGGATTGGACGGGGAGCTGTTTTTT. This translates into CASSLGGLAGLDGELFF. The genes are TRBV7-3 and TRBJ2-2; TRBD2 agrees at 12 bases. This CDR3 has 17 amino acids. V lost 2 bases and J lost 7; bases outside the gene matches: 8. The germline CDR1 and CDR2 sequences are SGHTA and FQGTGA.

The chain combines TRBV20-1 with TRBJ2-7; 7 nucleotides agree with TRBD2. This CDR3 contains 13 residues. Germline-derived CDR1 and CDR2 are DFQATT and SNEGSKA (reference sequence). Unmatched junction bases numbered 7, after V lost 6 bases and J lost 2 bases. CDR3 nucleotide sequence: TGCAGTGCCACTGGGACTAACCCCTACGAGCAGTACTTC. Its translation: CSATGTNPYEQYF.

The rearrangement joins TRBV2 to TRBJ2-2; TRBD2 agrees at 11 bases. This CDR3 spans 18 amino acids. Germline V gene lookup returns CDR1 SNHLY and CDR2 FYNNEI. Trimming at V came to 6 bases and at J to 2 bases, leaving 11 bases not matched to a gene. CDR3 residues: CASSKNWGLAVNTGELFF. The CDR3 region has the DNA TGTGCCAGCAGCAAAAATTGGGGACTAGCGGTAAACACCGGGGAGCTGTTTTTT.

This clonotype was detected ten times or more. The chain couples TRBV11-2 to TRBJ2-3; 12 bases match TRBD2. V shed 5 bases, J shed 4 bases, and the junction held 13 bases outside the gene matches. CDR1 and CDR2 (germline): SGHAT, FQNNGV. The CDR3 runs 18 residues. CDR3 coding DNA: TGTGCCAGCAGCCGCGTCGGAGGACTAGCGGGAATTTCAGATACGCAGTATTTT. It yields the protein CASSRVGGLAGISDTQYF.

This clonotype was counted once. This chain connects TRBV5-4 to TRBJ1-1; D possibly corresponds to TRBD1 (5 bases). Trimming took 3 bases from V and 5 from J, leaving 11 bases between them. The CDR3 runs 13 residues. The germline CDR1 and CDR2 sequences are SGHNT and YYREEE (reference sequence). The CDR3 region is CASSSPGLTEAFF. The CDR3 DNA reads as TGTGCCAGCAGCTCACCAGGGTTGACTGAAGCTTTCTTT.

This rearrangement joins TRBV7-3 to TRBJ1-1; tentatively, D is TRBD1 (6 bases). This CDR3 comprises 14 residues. Trimming took off 5 bases at V and 1 base at J, with 11 bases between the two ends. Germline loops: CDR1 SGHTA, CDR2 FQGTGA. The CDR3 sequence is CASSKGGWNTEAFF. The CDR3 nucleotides are TGTGCCAGCAGCAAGGGGGGGTGGAACACTGAAGCTTTCTTT.

This clonotype was recorded many times. The V call is TRBV18, the J call TRBJ1-2; D uncertain. The ends were cut back, 3 bases at V and 2 bases at J, with 7 bases in the middle. The CDR3 sequence is 13 residues long. Germline lookup yields CDR1 KGHSH and CDR2 LQKENI. The CDR3 is CASSPTKNYGYTF. CDR3 DNA: TGTGCCAGCTCACCGACAAAAAACTATGGCTACACCTTC. The whole variable domain, remainder taken from reference TRBV18 and TRBJ1-2, is NAGVMQNPRHLVRRRGQEARLRCSPMKGHSHVYWYRQLPEEGLKFMVYLQKENIIDESGMPKERFSAEFPKEGPSILRIQQVVRGDSAAYFCASSPTKNYGYTFGSGTRLTVV.